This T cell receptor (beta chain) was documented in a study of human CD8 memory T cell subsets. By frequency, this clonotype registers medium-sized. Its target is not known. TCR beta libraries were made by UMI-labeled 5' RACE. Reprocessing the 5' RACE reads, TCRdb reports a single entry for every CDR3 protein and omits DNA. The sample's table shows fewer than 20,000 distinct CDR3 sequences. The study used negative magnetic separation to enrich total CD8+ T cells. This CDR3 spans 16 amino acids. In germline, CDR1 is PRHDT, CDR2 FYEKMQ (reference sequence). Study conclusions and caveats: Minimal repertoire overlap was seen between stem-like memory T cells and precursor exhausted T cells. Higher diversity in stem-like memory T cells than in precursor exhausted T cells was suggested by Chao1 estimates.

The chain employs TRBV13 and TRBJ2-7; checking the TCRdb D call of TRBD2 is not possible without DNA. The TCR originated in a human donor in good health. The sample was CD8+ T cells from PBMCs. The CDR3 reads CASSWTSGLASYEQYF.